Listed here are 5 T cell receptor beta chains from one sample, sequenced in a study of blood T cell repertoires in COVID-19. The table came from immunoSEQ multiplex PCR; TCRdb's copy has only in-frame clones and leaves some out. The table shows 330,000 or so clones, with around 87% occurring only once. Sequenced material: PBMCs or T cells enriched from blood (not recorded which). All receptors derive from a man aged 40-55 years in a cohort exposed to, infected with or recovered from COVID-19 (not recorded which).

This chain links TRBV5-1 with TRBJ2-3, with a possible D match to TRBD2 (6 bases). Germline V lookup: CDR1 SGHRS, CDR2 YFSETQ. V was pared by 1 base and J by 4 bases, with 16 bases between. The length of the CDR3 is 16 residues. The CDR3 loop is CASSLTVLAQSDTQYF. The CDR3 DNA is TGCGCCAGCAGCTTGACGGTTCTAGCGCAGTCAGATACGCAGTATTTT.

The chain carries TRBV6-5 and TRBJ2-7; 14 bases line up with TRBD2. V was pared by 6 bases and J by 4 bases, with 5 bases of the junction left unmatched. Germline CDR1 and CDR2: MNHEY and SVGAGI. This CDR3 has 15 residues. The CDR3 is CASRNGLAGGYEQYF. The CDR3 bases are TGTGCCAGCAGAAACGGACTAGCGGGAGGATACGAGCAGTACTTC.

This clone was observed once. The chain has TRBV18 and TRBJ2-7; D is ambiguous. The CDR3 covers 14 residues. Germline CDR1 is KGHSH and CDR2 is LQKENI. V shed 3 bases and J shed 5 bases, with 14 bases lying between them. The CDR3 sequence: CASSPKRGEHEQYF. CDR3 in DNA: TGTGCCAGCTCACCTAAACGCGGCGAGCACGAGCAGTACTTC. Full variable domain (missing parts from reference TRBV18 and TRBJ2-7): NAGVMQNPRHLVRRRGQEARLRCSPMKGHSHVYWYRQLPEEGLKFMVYLQKENIIDESGMPKERFSAEFPKEGPSILRIQQVVRGDSAAYFCASSPKRGEHEQYFGPGTRLTVT.

This clone came up a few times. The rearrangement joins TRBV9 to TRBJ1-1; 8 nucleotides agree with TRBD1. CDR1 and CDR2 from the germline V gene are SGDLS and YYNGEE. Unmatched junction bases numbered 8, after V lost 0 bases and J lost 4 bases. The CDR3 loop spans 16 amino acids. The CDR3 nucleotides are TGTGCCAGCAGCGTAGGAATGACAGGGGCAGTCACTGAAGCTTTCTTT. This translates into CASSVGMTGAVTEAFF.

The chain has TRBV24-1 and TRBJ1-6; 9 bases are a match to TRBD1. CDR3 length: 15 residues. V was pared by 3 bases and J by 7 bases, with 3 bases of the junction left unmatched. The germline V gene encodes CDR1 KGHDR and CDR2 SFDVKD. Written as DNA, the CDR3 is TGTGCCACCAGTGATGGACAGGGGCGGAATTCACCCCTCCACTTT. It is translated as CATSDGQGRNSPLHF.